Below are 12 T cell receptor beta chains sequenced from a single sample in a study of blood T cell repertoires in COVID-19. Produced via immunoSEQ multiplex PCR; TCRdb's table is partial and in-frame only. The sample has some 380,000 clones, 81% seen once. The material sequenced was peripheral blood. These receptors were taken from a human donor with acute or convalescent COVID-19. The donor label of this sample is uncertain.

The chain recombines TRBV25-1 with TRBJ1-1; 9 bases match TRBD1. This CDR3 contains 15 residues. V dropped 2 bases and J dropped 4; count of bases not matched to a gene: 5. The germline V gene has CDR1 MGHDK and CDR2 SYGVNS. CDR3: CASSEGGTGSTEAFF. Written as DNA, the CDR3 is TGTGCCAGCAGTGAAGGAGGGACAGGGAGCACTGAAGCTTTCTTT.

The V and J genes are TRBV5-4 and TRBJ1-2; 9 nucleotides align to TRBD1. CDR3 length: 13 residues. In germline, CDR1 is SGHNT, CDR2 YYREEE (reference sequence). J gave up 6 bases and V 3 bases, and 3 bases lay outside the gene matches. This chain's CDR3 is CASSSNRGHGYTF. In nucleotides, the CDR3 is TGTGCCAGCAGCTCGAACAGGGGGCATGGCTACACCTTC.

V is TRBV18 and J is TRBJ1-3, with D possibly matching TRBD1 (6 bases). Germline V gene data show CDR1 as KGHSH and CDR2 as LQKENI. This CDR3 has 15 amino acids. V lost 4 bases to trimming and J lost 0 bases, with 10 bases between them. In DNA form, the CDR3 reads TGTGCCAGCTCACAGGGGGTCGTCTCTGGAAACACCATATATTTT. Residues: CASSQGVVSGNTIYF.

V is TRBV11-2 and J is TRBJ1-3; D is unresolved. Germline V gene data show CDR1 as SGHAT and CDR2 as FQNNGV. The CDR3 contains 15 residues. V was cut by 4 bases and J by 0 bases, with 10 bases left in between. CDR3 sequence reads: CASSSRLSSGNTIYF. The CDR3 DNA sequence: TGTGCCAGCAGCTCTCGACTGAGCTCTGGAAACACCATATATTTT.

This chain uses TRBV11-2 with TRBJ2-3; 8 bases map to TRBD2. Losses at the gene ends were 2 bases for V and 3 bases for J; bases not matched to a gene: 1. CDR1 SGHAT and CDR2 FQNNGV come from the germline V gene. CDR3 size: 14 residues. CDR3 DNA: TGTGCCAGCAGCTTAACTAGCGGAACAGATACGCAGTATTTT. Its protein product is CASSLTSGTDTQYF.

The V call is TRBV3-1 (or the pseudogene TRBV3-2), the J call TRBJ2-1; 12 positions agree with TRBD2. The V gene end was trimmed by 4 bases and the J gene end by 8 bases; junction bases not matched to a gene: 6. Per germline, CDR1 LGHDT and CDR2 YNNKEL (reference sequence). This CDR3 contains 15 residues. The chain's CDR3 is CASSPWPSGRDEQFF. In DNA, the CDR3 is TGTGCCAGCAGCCCGTGGCCTAGCGGGAGGGATGAGCAGTTCTTC.

The V and J genes are TRBV2 and TRBJ1-2, with TRBD1 matching over 7 bases. V gave up 2 bases and J gave up 3 bases; unmatched junction bases: 12. Per the germline V gene, CDR1 is SNHLY and CDR2 is FYNNEI. The CDR3 totals 17 residues. The CDR3 is CASSEKEGAGLDYGYTF. DNA of the CDR3: TGTGCCAGCAGTGAAAAGGAGGGGGCCGGTTTGGACTATGGCTACACCTTC.

V gene TRBV6-5 combines with J gene TRBJ1-5; 7 bases fit TRBD1. This CDR3 region has 15 residues. V was clipped by 4 bases and J by 2 bases; unmatched bases: 5. Looked up from germline, CDR1 is MNHEY and CDR2 is SVGAGI. Here the CDR3 DNA reads TGTGCCAGCAGTTTTGACAGGGCAGGCAATCAGCCCCAGCATTTT. Translation: CASSFDRAGNQPQHF.

In this sample, this clone turned up a few times. This rearrangement joins TRBV11-2 to TRBJ2-4, with 7 bases aligning to TRBD2. Germline CDR1 and CDR2: SGHAT and FQNNGV. CDR3 length equals 15 residues. Trimming at V came to 6 bases and at J to 5 bases, leaving 10 bases not matched to a gene. CDR3 coding DNA: TGTGCCAGCAGAGGAGGGAGGGATGGCGAAAACATTCAGTACTTC. This translates into CASRGGRDGENIQYF.

The chain couples TRBV28 to TRBJ1-1, with a tentative D call TRBD1 (5 bases). V was trimmed by 1 base and J by 4 bases, leaving 10 bases between them. This CDR3 spans 14 amino acids. Germline assignment: CDR1 MDHEN and CDR2 SYDVKM. This CDR3 reads CASSLYGGGTEAFF. In DNA form, the CDR3 reads TGTGCCAGCAGTTTATACGGGGGGGGCACTGAAGCTTTCTTT.

The V call is TRBV28, the J call TRBJ1-2; tentative D call: TRBD1 (5 bases). V was shortened by 2 bases and J by 4 bases, with 11 bases between the two germline ends. The CDR3 loop spans 14 amino acids. Germline V lookup: CDR1 MDHEN, CDR2 SYDVKM. The CDR3: CASSLGHRLYGYTF. In DNA form, the CDR3 reads TGTGCCAGCAGTTTAGGACACAGGCTCTATGGCTACACCTTC.

The rearrangement uses TRBV29-1 and TRBJ2-3; tentatively, D is TRBD1 (5 bases). CDR3 size: 13 residues. In germline, CDR1 is SQVTM, CDR2 ANQGSEA. With 4 bases removed from V and 4 bases from J, the gap between germline ends came to 12 bases. The CDR3 region is CSVGPWGPDTQYF. CDR3 nucleotides: TGCAGCGTTGGGCCCTGGGGCCCAGATACGCAGTATTTT.